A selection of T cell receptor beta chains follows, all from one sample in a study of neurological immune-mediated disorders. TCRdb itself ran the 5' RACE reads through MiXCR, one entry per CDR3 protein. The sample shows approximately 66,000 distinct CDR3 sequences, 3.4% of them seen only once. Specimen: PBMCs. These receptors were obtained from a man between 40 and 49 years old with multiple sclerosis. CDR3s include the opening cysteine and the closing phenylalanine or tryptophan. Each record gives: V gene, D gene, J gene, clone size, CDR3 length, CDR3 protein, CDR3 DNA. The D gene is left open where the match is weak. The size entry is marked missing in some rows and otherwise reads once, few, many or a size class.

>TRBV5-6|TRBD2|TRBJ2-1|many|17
CASSLGTSGTTYNEQFF
TGTGCCAGCAGCCTAGGGACTAGCGGGACTACCTACAATGAGCAGTTCTTC
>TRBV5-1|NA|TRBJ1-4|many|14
CASSKDPPNEKLFF
TGCGCCAGCAGCAAAGACCCGCCTAATGAAAAACTGTTTTTT
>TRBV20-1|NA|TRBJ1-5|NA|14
CSAWNRGNYTTQNF
TGCAGTGCCTGGAACCGGGGCAATTATACGACCCAGAATTTT
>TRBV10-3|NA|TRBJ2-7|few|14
CAISLGKNGKEQYF
TGTGCCATCAGCCTTGGAAAAAACGGCAAAGAGCAGTACTTC
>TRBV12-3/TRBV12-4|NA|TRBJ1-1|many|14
CASSLATRGAEAFF
TGTGCCAGCAGTTTAGCTACCAGGGGTGCTGAAGCTTTCTTT
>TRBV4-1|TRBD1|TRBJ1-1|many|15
CASSTQDRLNTEAFF
TGCGCCAGCAGCACTCAGGACAGGCTAAACACTGAAGCTTTCTTT
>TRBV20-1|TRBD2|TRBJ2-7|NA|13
CSARREMVHEQYF
TGCAGTGCTAGGCGGGAGATGGTCCACGAGCAGTACTTC
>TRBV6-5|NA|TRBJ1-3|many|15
CASSYRLPGGNTIYF
TGTGCCAGCAGTTACCGACTTCCCGGGGGAAACACCATATATTTT
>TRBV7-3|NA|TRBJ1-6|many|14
CASSSGSYNSPLHF
TGTGCCAGCAGCTCCGGCTCCTATAATTCACCCCTCCACTTT
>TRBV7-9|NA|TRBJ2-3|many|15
CASSTTERSTDTQYF
TGTGCCAGCAGCACCACCGAAAGGAGCACAGATACGCAGTATTTT
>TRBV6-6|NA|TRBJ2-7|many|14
CASTSTVGGYEQYF
TGTGCCAGCACCTCAACCGTAGGAGGCTACGAGCAGTACTTC
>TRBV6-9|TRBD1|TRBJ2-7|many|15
CANLFRDRDTYEQYF
TGTGCCAACCTTTTCCGGGACAGGGACACCTACGAGCAGTACTTC
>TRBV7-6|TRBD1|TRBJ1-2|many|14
CASSHGTENYGYTF
TGTGCCAGCAGCCACGGGACAGAGAACTATGGCTACACCTTC
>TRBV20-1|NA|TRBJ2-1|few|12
CSALQGHNEQFF
TGCAGTGCTCTCCAGGGCCACAATGAGCAGTTCTTC
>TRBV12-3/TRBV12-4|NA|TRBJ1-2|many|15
CASSFFPGEDYGYTF
TGTGCCAGCAGTTTTTTCCCGGGGGAAGACTATGGCTACACCTTC
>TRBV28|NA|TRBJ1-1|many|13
CASTEYGGRVAFF
TGTGCCAGCACTGAATATGGAGGTCGGGTAGCTTTCTTT
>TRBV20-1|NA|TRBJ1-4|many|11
CSATAGLELFF
TGCAGTGCTACGGCCGGCTTGGAACTGTTTTTT
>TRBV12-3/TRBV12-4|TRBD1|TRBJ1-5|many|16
CASTPPPHRGNQPQHF
TGTGCCAGCACCCCGCCCCCCCACAGGGGGAATCAGCCCCAGCATTTT
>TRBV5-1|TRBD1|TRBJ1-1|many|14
CASSTDRGNTEAFF
TGCGCCAGCAGCACGGACAGGGGGAACACTGAAGCTTTCTTT
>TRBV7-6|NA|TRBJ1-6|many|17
CASSLEYSSSYNSPLHF
TGTGCCAGCAGCTTAGAGTACAGTAGCTCCTATAATTCACCCCTCCACTTT
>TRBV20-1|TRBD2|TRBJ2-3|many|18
CSAKPAGLAGELTDTQYF
TGCAGTGCTAAACCGGCGGGACTAGCGGGGGAGTTAACAGATACGCAGTATTTT
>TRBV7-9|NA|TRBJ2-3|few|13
CASQGQPTDTQYF
TGTGCCAGCCAGGGGCAGCCCACAGATACGCAGTATTTT
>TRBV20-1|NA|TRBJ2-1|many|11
CSARVQNEQFF
TGCAGTGCTAGAGTTCAGAATGAGCAGTTCTTC
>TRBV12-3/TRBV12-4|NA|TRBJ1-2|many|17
CASRPWSGGGASSGYTF
TGTGCCAGCAGACCCTGGTCGGGTGGGGGCGCATCAAGTGGCTACACCTTC
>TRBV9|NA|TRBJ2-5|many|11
CASSGSETQYF
TGTGCCAGCAGCGGCAGCGAGACCCAGTACTTC
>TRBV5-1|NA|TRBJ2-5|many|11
CASSSQETQYF
TGCGCCAGCAGCTCCCAAGAGACCCAGTACTTC
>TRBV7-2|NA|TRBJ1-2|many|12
CASSLANYGYTF
TGTGCCAGCAGCTTAGCTAACTATGGCTACACCTTC
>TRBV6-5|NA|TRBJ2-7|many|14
CASSRTYPPNEQYF
TGTGCCAGCAGTCGGACGTATCCCCCCAACGAGCAGTACTTC
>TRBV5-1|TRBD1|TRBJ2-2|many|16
CASSPAVTGVSGELFF
TGCGCCAGCAGCCCGGCCGTGACAGGGGTGTCCGGGGAGCTGTTTTTT
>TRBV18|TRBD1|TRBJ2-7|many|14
CASSPRTGPYEQYF
TGTGCCAGCTCACCGAGGACAGGGCCCTACGAGCAGTACTTC
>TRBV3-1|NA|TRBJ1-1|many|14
CASSSDTSNTEAFF
TGTGCCAGCAGCTCGGACACGAGTAACACTGAAGCTTTCTTT
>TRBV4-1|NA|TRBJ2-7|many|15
CASSPDFRGTYEQYF
TGCGCCAGCAGCCCGGACTTCAGGGGCACCTACGAGCAGTACTTC
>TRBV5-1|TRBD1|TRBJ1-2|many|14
CASSLAPTGNGYTF
TGCGCCAGCAGCTTGGCCCCGACAGGGAATGGCTACACCTTC
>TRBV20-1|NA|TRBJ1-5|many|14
CSAREGVSNQPQHF
TGCAGTGCTAGAGAGGGCGTCAGCAATCAGCCCCAGCATTTT
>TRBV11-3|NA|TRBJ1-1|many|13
CASSLMANTEAFF
TGTGCCAGCAGCTTAATGGCTAACACTGAAGCTTTCTTT
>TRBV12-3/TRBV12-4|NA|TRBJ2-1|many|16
CASSLARGLRTPEQFF
TGTGCCAGCAGTTTAGCGCGAGGACTGCGTACACCCGAGCAGTTCTTC
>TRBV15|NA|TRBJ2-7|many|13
CATSTSGTYEQYF
TGTGCCACCAGCACCTCCGGGACGTACGAGCAGTACTTC
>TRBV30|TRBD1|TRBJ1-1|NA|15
CAWTNPGTANTEAFF
TGTGCCTGGACCAACCCAGGGACAGCGAACACTGAAGCTTTCTTT
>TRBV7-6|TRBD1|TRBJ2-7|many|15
CASSFMQGQGYEQYF
TGTGCCAGCAGCTTCATGCAGGGACAGGGCTACGAGCAGTACTTC
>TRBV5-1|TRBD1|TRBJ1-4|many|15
CASSAGQGTNEKLFF
TGCGCCAGCAGCGCCGGACAGGGGACAAATGAAAAACTGTTTTTT
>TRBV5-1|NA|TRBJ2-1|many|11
CASSLNNEQFF
TGCGCCAGCAGCCTTAACAATGAGCAGTTCTTC
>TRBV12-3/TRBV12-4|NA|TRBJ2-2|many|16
CASLNTGQAPTGELFF
TGTGCCAGCCTTAATACAGGGCAGGCCCCCACCGGGGAGCTGTTTTTT
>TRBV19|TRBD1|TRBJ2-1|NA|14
CASSIGQAREEQFF
TGTGCCAGTAGTATCGGACAGGCGAGAGAAGAGCAGTTCTTC